This T cell receptor (beta chain) was documented in a study of T cells in Graves' hyperthyroidism and ophthalmopathy. Study overall: Sampling of peripheral blood happened at initial diagnosis, prior to any treatment. Study observations and caveats: Ophthalmopathy was told apart from stable hyperthyroidism by a 13 V-J model.

Any patient presenting with uncontrolled infection, other autoimmune disease, pregnancy or lactation was left out. Source material for PBMCs was 10 ml fresh peripheral blood. Regions amplified from RNA transcripts were the TCR beta CDR3 regions. The study used the HTBI primer set for a first-round RT-PCR of the TCR CDR3. TCRdb reprocessed the multiplex PCR reads with MiXCR, giving one entry per CDR3 protein. The table shows about 350,000 distinct CDR3 sequences, with roughly 13% occurring only once. Ten or more counts support this clonotype. Its antigen is still unknown. CDR3 length equals 13 residues. V was pared by 2 bases and J by 6 bases, with 7 bases between.

The origin of this receptor is a woman between 25 and 40 years old with Graves' hyperthyroidism. The sample consisted of blood. J is TRBJ2-2 and V is TRBV12-3 or TRBV12-4, with D unclear. The CDR3 protein is CASSLSHAGELFF. CDR3 sequence (DNA): TGTGCCAGCAGTTTATCCCACGCCGGGGAGCTGTTTTTT.